This T cell receptor (beta chain) derives from a study of breast tumors, draining lymph nodes, adjacent tissues. Using its own MiXCR run on the multiplex PCR reads, TCRdb lists one record per CDR3 protein. The sample shows about 15,000 distinct CDR3 sequences, about 45% of them seen only once. J gave up 7 bases and V 1 base, and 13 bases lay outside the gene matches. The CDR3 totals 17 residues. Germline loops: CDR1 DFQATT, CDR2 SNEGSKA (reference sequence). The sequencing sample was made of tumor-adjacent breast tissue. This receptor was obtained from a female donor with breast cancer. Some clones in this sample may be carry-over from other donors' samples. The V gene is TRBV20-1, the J gene TRBJ2-1; TRBD2 matches at 10 bases. CDR3 protein: CSARGTVSSGSGNEQFF. As DNA, the CDR3 is TGCAGTGCTAGAGGAACAGTATCTAGCGGGAGTGGGAATGAGCAGTTCTTC.